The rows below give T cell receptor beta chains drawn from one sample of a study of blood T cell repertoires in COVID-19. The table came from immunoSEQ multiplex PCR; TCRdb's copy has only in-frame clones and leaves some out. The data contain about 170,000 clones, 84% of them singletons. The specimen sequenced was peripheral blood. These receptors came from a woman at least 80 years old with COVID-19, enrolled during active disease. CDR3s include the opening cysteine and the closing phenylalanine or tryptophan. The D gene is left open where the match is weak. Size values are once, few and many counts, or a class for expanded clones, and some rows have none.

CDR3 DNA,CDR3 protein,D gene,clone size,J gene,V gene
TGCGCCAGCAGCTTGACTAGCGGCTCAAGCACAGATACGCAGTATTTT,CASSLTSGSSTDTQYF,TRBD2,-,TRBJ2-3,TRBV5-1
TGTGCCAGCAGCTTGGGACCAGACAGGGGGCTAAGGGGCAATCAGCCCCAGCATTTT,CASSLGPDRGLRGNQPQHF,TRBD1,-,TRBJ1-5,TRBV5-4
TGTGCCAGCACCGAAAACAGGGGGCTGCCCCTCCACTTT,CASTENRGLPLHF,TRBD1,-,TRBJ1-6,TRBV7-3
TGCGCCAGCAGCGGAACTAGAGTCGCCAATGAGCAGTTCTTC,CASSGTRVANEQFF,-,-,TRBJ2-1,TRBV4-1
TGCGCCAGCAGCATCAATGCTGGAAACACCATATATTTT,CASSINAGNTIYF,-,-,TRBJ1-3,TRBV4-1
TGTGCCAGCAGCGTAGCTAGGAACACTGAAGCTTTCTTT,CASSVARNTEAFF,-,-,TRBJ1-1,TRBV9
TGTGCCAGCAGCTCGGGACTAGCGGGAGGGCCTGACGAGCAGTACTTC,CASSSGLAGGPDEQYF,TRBD2,-,TRBJ2-7,TRBV5-4
TGCGCCAGCAGCCCCGGGACAGGGGCCTACGAGCAGTACTTC,CASSPGTGAYEQYF,TRBD1,-,TRBJ2-7,TRBV5-1
TGTGCCAGCAGCCGAGCTCTCGAGCAGTACTTC,CASSRALEQYF,-,once,TRBJ2-7,TRBV3-1/TRBV3-2
TGCGCCAGCAGCTTGGAGGGCACTAGTCCCGAGCAGTACTTC,CASSLEGTSPEQYF,-,-,TRBJ2-7,TRBV5-1
TGCGCCAGCAGCCCGATACAGGGCCGAAACATTCAGTACTTC,CASSPIQGRNIQYF,-,-,TRBJ2-4,TRBV4-1
TGTGCCACCAGCAGAGAACCCAGGGAAGATCAGCCCCAGCATTTT,CATSREPREDQPQHF,-,-,TRBJ1-5,TRBV15
TGTGCCAGCAGCGAACGGACAGCCGCCACAGATACGCAGTATTTT,CASSERTAATDTQYF,-,-,TRBJ2-3,TRBV7-9
TGCGCCAGCAGCTTGGTCATGGCAGGGGGTACGTCTGCTGGAAACACCATATATTTT,CASSLVMAGGTSAGNTIYF,TRBD1,-,TRBJ1-3,TRBV5-1
TGCGCCAGCACTGGGGCTTCGGGGGCCGGGGAGCTGTTTTTT,CASTGASGAGELFF,-,-,TRBJ2-2,TRBV23-1
TGTGCCAGTAGTTCAGGACGGCTAGCGGGAGGATACGAGCAGTACTTC,CASSSGRLAGGYEQYF,TRBD2,few,TRBJ2-7,TRBV19
TGTGCCAGCAGCCTCGGGACAGGGGGCTTTGAAAAACTGTTTTTT,CASSLGTGGFEKLFF,TRBD1,-,TRBJ1-4,TRBV7-2